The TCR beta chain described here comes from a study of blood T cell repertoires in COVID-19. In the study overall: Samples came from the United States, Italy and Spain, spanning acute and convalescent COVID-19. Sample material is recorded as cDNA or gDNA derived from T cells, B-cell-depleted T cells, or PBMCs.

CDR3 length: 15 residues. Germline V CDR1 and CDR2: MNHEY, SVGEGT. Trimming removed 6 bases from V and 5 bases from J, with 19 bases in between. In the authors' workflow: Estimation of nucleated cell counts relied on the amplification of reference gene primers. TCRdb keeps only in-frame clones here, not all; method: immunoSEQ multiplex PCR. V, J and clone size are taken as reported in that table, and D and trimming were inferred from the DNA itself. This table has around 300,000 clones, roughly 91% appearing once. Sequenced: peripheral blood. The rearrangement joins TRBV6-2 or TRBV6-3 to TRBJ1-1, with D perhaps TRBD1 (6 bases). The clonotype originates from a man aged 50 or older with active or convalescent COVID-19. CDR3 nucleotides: TGTGCCAGCAGCCGGACAGATTCTCTCGGAACTGAAGCTTTCTTT. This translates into CASSRTDSLGTEAFF.